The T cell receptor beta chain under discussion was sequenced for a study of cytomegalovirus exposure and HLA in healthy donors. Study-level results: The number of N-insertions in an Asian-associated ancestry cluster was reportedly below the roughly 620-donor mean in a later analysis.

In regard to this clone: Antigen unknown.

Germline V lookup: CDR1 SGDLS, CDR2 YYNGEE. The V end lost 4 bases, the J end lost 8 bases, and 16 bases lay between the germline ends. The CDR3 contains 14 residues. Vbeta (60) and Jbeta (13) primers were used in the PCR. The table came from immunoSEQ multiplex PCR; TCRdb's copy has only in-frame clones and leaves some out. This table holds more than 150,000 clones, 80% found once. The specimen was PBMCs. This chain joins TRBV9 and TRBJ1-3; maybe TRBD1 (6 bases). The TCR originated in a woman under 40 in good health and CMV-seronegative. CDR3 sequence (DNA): TGTGCCAGCAGCCCCGTTGGGGGGGCAGACACCATATATTTT. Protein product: CASSPVGGADTIYF.